What follows are 28 T cell receptor beta chains derived from one specimen sequenced in a study of Ad26.COV2.S vaccination and SARS-CoV-2 variants. Treatment denoted: around 19 received Ad26.COV2.S at low or high dose, single or two shots; several received placebo; per-sample allocation not given. Specimens were obtained on day 63 following the first vaccine or placebo injection. This table comes from immunoSEQ multiplex PCR, and its TCRdb copy is limited to in-frame clones, with some not included. The table records 350,000 to 450,000 clones, about 92% of them present only once. Sample: peripheral blood, taken in a trial of Ad26.COV2.S vaccine versus placebo. The receptors originated from a person aged 18 to 65 who received the Ad26.COV2.S COVID-19 vaccine or a placebo.

This chain uses TRBV9 with TRBJ2-5; D is perhaps TRBD2 (6 bases). This CDR3 region has 15 residues. V lost 4 bases and J lost 4, with 17 bases in between. Germline V gene lookup returns CDR1 SGDLS and CDR2 YYNGEE. The CDR3 DNA reads as TGTGCCAGCAGCCCCCGGGACTTTTCTATAGAGACCCAGTACTTC. This translates into CASSPRDFSIETQYF.

V and J are TRBV7-2 and TRBJ1-6; possible D gene TRBD1, 5 bases. Germline V gene data show CDR1 as SGHTA and CDR2 as FQGNSA. V was trimmed by 3 bases and J by 7 bases, leaving 13 bases between them. The CDR3 loop spans 15 amino acids. The CDR3 bases are TGTGCCAGCAGCTTGGGACCCGACCCAAATTCACCCCTCCACTTT. Translated, it gives CASSLGPDPNSPLHF.

CDR3 sequence reads: CASSPSQGAGGELFF. CDR3 bases: TGTGCCAGCTCACCATCTCAGGGGGCAGGCGGGGAGCTGTTTTTT. The chain recombines TRBV18 with TRBJ2-2; 8 bases line up with TRBD1. The trim removed 2 bases at V and 7 bases at J, leaving 6 bases unmatched. Germline assignment: CDR1 KGHSH and CDR2 LQKENI. The CDR3 sequence is 15 residues long.

This chain joins TRBV18 and TRBJ1-6; possible D gene TRBD1, 5 bases. Germline-derived CDR1 and CDR2 are KGHSH and LQKENI. The CDR3 loop spans 16 amino acids. With 2 bases removed from V and 0 bases from J, the gap between germline ends came to 8 bases. The CDR3 DNA is TGTGCCAGCTCACCATCGACAGTCTCCTATAATTCACCCCTCCACTTT. This translates into CASSPSTVSYNSPLHF.

This clone occurred a few times. The CDR3 loop is CASSLEGFPYEQYF. The DNA of the CDR3 is TGTGCCAGCAGCTTAGAGGGGTTCCCTTACGAGCAGTACTTC. V usage is TRBV7-8 and J usage is TRBJ2-7; D might be TRBD1 (5 bases). The length of the CDR3 is 14 residues. CDR1 and CDR2 (germline): SGHVS, FQNEAQ. The V gene lost 1 base and the J gene lost 4 bases, with 11 bases spanning the gap.

The rearrangement joins TRBV6-1 to TRBJ1-5; D remains ambiguous. The CDR3 is made up of 14 amino acids. Germline loops: CDR1 MNHNS, CDR2 SASEGT. Trimming pared 7 bases from V and 1 base from J, leaving 11 bases between. The CDR3 DNA reads as TGTGCCAGCAACCCCAGAGGGAGCAATCAGCCCCAGCATTTT. Residues: CASNPRGSNQPQHF.

This chain connects TRBV9 to TRBJ2-3, with 14 bases aligning to TRBD2. CDR1 and CDR2 (germline): SGDLS, YYNGEE. The CDR3 runs 16 residues. Trimming at V came to 4 bases and at J to 6 bases, leaving 7 bases not matched to a gene. The CDR3 region has the DNA TGTGCCAGCAGCACCCGACTAGCGGGGGGGCAGGATACGCAGTATTTT. Translation: CASSTRLAGGQDTQYF.

CDR3 nucleotide sequence: TGTGCCAGCAGCTCGCCTAGCTACTGGGGGGGCGACGAGCAGTACTTC. Protein: CASSSPSYWGGDEQYF. The chain has TRBV11-2 and TRBJ2-7; D is possibly TRBD2 (7 bases). V was pared by 4 bases and J by 5 bases, with 21 bases between. Germline lookup yields CDR1 SGHAT and CDR2 FQNNGV. The CDR3 has 16 residues. The variable domain in full, with the rest retrieved from reference TRBV11-2 and TRBJ2-7, is EAGVAQSPRYKIIEKRQSVAFWCNPISGHATLYWYQQILGQGPKLLIQFQNNGVVDDSQLPKDRFSAERLKGVDSTLKIQPAKLEDSAVYLCASSSPSYWGGDEQYFGPGTRLTVT.

V and J are TRBV18 and TRBJ2-7; D may be TRBD1 or TRBD2 (5 bases each). Trimming stripped 6 bases from V and 2 bases from J, with 17 bases between. The CDR3 spans 15 residues. The V gene's germline CDR1 is KGHSH and CDR2 LQKENI. The CDR3 DNA is TGTGCCAGCTCTCTTACCGGGACGGAGACCTACGAGCAGTACTTC. It encodes CASSLTGTETYEQYF.

The rearrangement links TRBV18 to TRBJ2-5; TRBD2 aligns across 8 bases. The junction had 9 bases not matched to a gene; V was cut back by 2 bases and J by 1 base. Germline assignment: CDR1 KGHSH and CDR2 LQKENI. The CDR3 length is 17 residues. The CDR3 sequence is CASSPFSRGATQETQYF. The CDR3, as DNA: TGTGCCAGCTCACCATTCTCGCGGGGGGCCACCCAAGAGACCCAGTACTTC.

The chain uses TRBV7-6 and TRBJ1-2; 7 nucleotides align to TRBD1. V shed 4 bases, J shed 5 bases, and the junction held 10 bases outside the gene matches. CDR1 is SGHVS, CDR2 FNYEAQ, per germline. The CDR3 is 15 amino acids. The CDR3 protein is CASSSSDRTGYGYTF. The CDR3 DNA sequence: TGTGCCAGCAGCTCCAGCGACAGGACAGGATATGGCTACACCTTC.

This sequence joins TRBV19 and TRBJ2-5; 11 nucleotides align to TRBD1. The CDR3 consists of 17 residues. V lost 4 bases to trimming and J lost 4 bases; unmatched junction nucleotides: 11. CDR1 LNHDA and CDR2 SQIVND come from the germline V gene (reference sequence). The CDR3 bases are TGTGCCAGTAGTAAAGACGGACAGGGGGCATTGGGAGAGACCCAGTACTTC. It is translated as CASSKDGQGALGETQYF.

V usage is TRBV4-3 and J usage is TRBJ2-7, with D perhaps matching TRBD1 (5 bases). The CDR3 runs to 14 residues. Germline V gene sequence: CDR1 LGHNA, CDR2 YSLEER. Trimming left V 3 bases short and J 6 bases short, with 15 bases between. DNA for the CDR3: TGCGCCAGCAGCCAGAGAACGTTAAGGGGCGAGCAGTACTTC. Its protein is CASSQRTLRGEQYF.

The table lists this clone with a few counts. The V and J genes are TRBV10-1 and TRBJ1-3; the D is unclear. The germline V gene has CDR1 WNHNN and CDR2 SYGVQD (reference sequence). This CDR3 spans 14 amino acids. V was cut by 3 bases and J by 2 bases, with 8 bases left in between. The CDR3 reads CASSDRIPGNTIYF. The CDR3 DNA sequence: TGCGCCAGCAGTGACAGGATCCCTGGAAACACCATATATTTT.

The chain employs TRBV20-1 and TRBJ2-1; D is undetermined. Trimming pared 4 bases from V and 3 bases from J, leaving 1 base between. CDR1 DFQATT and CDR2 SNEGSKA come from the germline V gene (reference sequence). This CDR3 comprises 10 residues. The CDR3 sequence: CSAIYNEQFF. The DNA for the CDR3 is TGCAGTGCTATCTACAATGAGCAGTTCTTC.

In regard to this clone: Other DNA sequences in this specimen translate into the identical CDR3. V gene TRBV3-1 (or the pseudogene TRBV3-2) combines with J gene TRBJ2-7; 11 nucleotides align to TRBD1. Trimming removed 4 bases from V and 4 bases from J; junction bases left unmatched: 3. Germline CDR1 reads LGHDT; CDR2 reads YNNKEL (reference sequence). The CDR3 consists of 14 residues. DNA for the CDR3: TGTGCCAGCAGCCCGGGACAGGGGGGATACGAGCAGTACTTC. Translating gives CASSPGQGGYEQYF.

This chain joins TRBV6-5 and TRBJ1-1; no clear D gene. Germline V gives CDR1 MNHEY, CDR2 SVGAGI. Trimming removed 6 bases from V and 3 bases from J, with 8 bases in between. The CDR3 is 12 residues long. The CDR3: CASSKGYTEAFF. CDR3 DNA sequence: TGTGCCAGCAGCAAGGGATACACTGAAGCTTTCTTT.

The genes are TRBV10-1 and TRBJ1-1; D gene uncertain. CDR1 WNHNN and CDR2 SYGVQD come from the germline V gene (reference sequence). The CDR3 sequence is 12 residues long. Trimming took 6 bases from V and 3 from J, leaving 8 bases between them. The CDR3 sequence: CASRDLDTEAFF. The CDR3 DNA follows: TGCGCCAGCAGGGATCTGGACACTGAAGCTTTCTTT.

The gene calls are TRBV9 and TRBJ1-1; D gene ambiguous. V shed 4 bases and J shed 3 bases, with 13 bases lying between them. CDR1 SGDLS and CDR2 YYNGEE come from the germline V gene. The CDR3 spans 14 residues. The CDR3 nucleotides are TGTGCCAGCAGCCCATCACCTCATGACACTGAAGCTTTCTTT. Protein product: CASSPSPHDTEAFF.

This clone was seen more than once but under ten times. V is TRBV19 and J is TRBJ2-7; 10 bases are shared with TRBD1. V lost 3 bases, J lost 4 bases, and 0 bases stayed unmatched. The CDR3 contains 13 residues. CDR1 and CDR2 (germline): LNHDA, SQIVND (reference sequence). The DNA of the CDR3 is TGTGCCAGTAGTATGGGACAGGGGTACGAGCAGTACTTC. Encoded protein: CASSMGQGYEQYF.

V usage is TRBV12-3 or TRBV12-4 and J usage is TRBJ2-7, with unresolved D. This CDR3 has 11 residues. The ends were cut back, 6 bases at V and 6 bases at J, with 9 bases in the middle. The CDR3 DNA is TGTGCCAGCAGCCCCCTTCTCGAGCAGTACTTC. Protein: CASSPLLEQYF.

V usage is TRBV3-1 (or the pseudogene TRBV3-2) and J usage is TRBJ2-3, with TRBD2 matching over 7 bases. The trim removed 2 bases at V and 1 base at J, leaving 6 bases unmatched. The V gene's germline CDR1 is LGHDT and CDR2 YNNKEL (reference sequence). The CDR3 has 16 amino acids. CDR3 amino acids: CASSQRSGARTDTQYF. The CDR3 coding sequence is TGTGCCAGCAGCCAACGAAGCGGGGCCCGCACAGATACGCAGTATTTT.

The V gene is TRBV3-1 (or the pseudogene TRBV3-2), the J gene TRBJ2-5; tentatively, D is TRBD2 (6 bases). Germline lookup yields CDR1 LGHDT and CDR2 YNNKEL (reference sequence). The ends were cut back, 4 bases at V and 2 bases at J, with 11 bases in the middle. CDR3 length equals 14 residues. In DNA form, the CDR3 reads TGTGCCAGCAGCCTTAGGCGGGGTCAAGAGACCCAGTACTTC. Its protein product is CASSLRRGQETQYF.

The chain employs TRBV6-4 and TRBJ2-6; no reliable D call. CDR3 length: 14 residues. Germline lookup yields CDR1 MRHNA and CDR2 SNTAGT. The V and J ends lost 3 bases and 0 bases respectively, with 3 bases between them. CDR3 sequence (DNA): TGTGCCAGCAGTGAGGCCTCTGGGGCCAACGTCCTGACTTTC. This translates into CASSEASGANVLTF.

In the case of this clone: The junction does not match germline at one end; this may be a read error. In DNA, the CDR3 is TGTGCCAGTAGGATAGCCCCCGTTAGGAACACTGAAGCTTTCTTT. Its translation: CASRIAPVRNTEAFF. The chain is built from TRBV19 and TRBJ1-1; D is unclear. The CDR3 spans 15 residues. Germline V gene data show CDR1 as LNHDA and CDR2 as SQIVND (reference sequence).

This clone has just a few counts. The chain has TRBV3-1 (or the pseudogene TRBV3-2) and TRBJ2-1; 10 bases line up with TRBD1. The V segment lost 4 bases and the J segment 10 bases; nucleotides outside the gene matches: 13. The CDR3 has 16 amino acids. Germline CDR1 reads LGHDT; CDR2 reads YNNKEL (reference sequence). The DNA for the CDR3 is TGTGCCAGCAGCCGTACGGCCGGGACAGGGGTTCGGGAGCAGTTCTTC. Protein sequence: CASSRTAGTGVREQFF.

The chain joins TRBV7-9 to TRBJ1-1; D possibly corresponds to TRBD1 (6 bases). The CDR3 has 14 amino acids. The germline V gene has CDR1 SEHNR and CDR2 FQNEAQ (reference sequence). The germline V and J ends were trimmed by 7 bases and 4 bases, with 16 bases remaining between them. The CDR3: CASNHWGGVTEAFF. The CDR3 region has the DNA TGTGCCAGCAACCATTGGGGGGGCGTCACTGAAGCTTTCTTT.

V is TRBV7-8 and J is TRBJ1-2, with D unclear. V was cut by 4 bases and J by 3 bases, with 15 bases left in between. Germline V gene sequence: CDR1 SGHVS, CDR2 FQNEAQ. The CDR3 spans 15 residues. The chain's CDR3 is CASSSTGVADYGYTF. In DNA form, the CDR3 reads TGTGCCAGCAGCTCCACGGGAGTTGCGGACTATGGCTACACCTTC.